This T cell receptor (beta chain) was documented in a study of human T cells and chemical hapten exposure (dated by TCRdb to the early 2020s). About the study as a whole: For sensitization, 2% DPC in acetone was applied to a roughly 2 cm by roughly 2 cm area of upper inner arm skin. Most of the patients in the cohort were female, and the cohort covered alopecia areata with under or over 50% scalp involvement, alopecia totalis and alopecia universalis. Blood was sampled from patients pre-sensitization (week 0) and at 2, 6 and about 24 weeks after DPC sensitization. This study followed changes in the peripheral blood TCR repertoire in vivo during primary and secondary sensitization of alopecia patients to the hapten diphenylcyclopropenone (DPC). Patch testing on the upper back used Finn chambers containing 0.01% DPC, with scoring done after 6 days according to International Contact Dermatitis Research Group standards. Throughout the study period of around 24 weeks, patients also received therapeutic DPC doses to the scalp every week. Libraries were pooled for sequencing, and per-sample TCR yields varied mainly because of small differences in library volumes within the pool. About 29 alopecia patients gave blood for TCR sequencing at one to four time points (pre-sensitization, 2, 6 and 24 weeks).

Many counts were recorded for this clonotype. Its antigen has not been determined. No base quality values were provided; no much bigger clone lies one nucleotide off. The library was obtained by RACE. TCRdb records NextSeq 500 as the sequencer. During library preparation, unique molecular identifiers were attached to individual cDNA molecules so that TCRs could be counted quantitatively and reproducibly. For every blood RNA sample, sequencing covered both the TCR alpha and TCR beta chains. Under the source paper's analysis protocol: The median number of TCRs per sample was 90,000 to 100,000, ranging from about 20,000 to 750,000. The Decombinator software suite was used to annotate V, J and CDR3 in the TCR reads. For the PS versus PT1 abundance plots, all samples were subsampled to the same number of TCRs (28,000). TCRs were defined as expanded if absent before sensitization and observed at least eight times at the 2-week time point. TCRdb itself trimmed the public reads at Q25 with fastp, ran MiXCR and retained productive beta chains. Each CDR3 protein gets just one entry, which takes the most common genes and DNA from the rows behind it. Clone size and V and J calls follow TCRdb, not the original study. The table for this sample lists about 80,000 distinct CDR3 sequences; roughly 10% of them were counted only once. The ten largest make up 2.5% of the sample.

The time point label, read with the paper, signifies: patch test 2, 6 weeks after DPC sensitization. The sample's treatment or condition, from its label and the paper: therapeutic diphenylcyclopropenone sensitization with weekly scalp DPC. At every patch-test visit, the blood draw took place before the patch test was put on. To be eligible, patients had to be aged 18 to 70, diagnosed with alopecia and judged suitable for DPC therapy, while pregnant patients were excluded. Total RNA was isolated from unfractionated whole blood collected in Tempus Blood RNA tubes. Points the paper makes about the study in general: The number of PT1 expanded TCRs positively correlated with patch test score, significant at thresholds 8, 16 and 32 but not 4. Significantly more large CDR3 similarity clusters were formed by expanded TCRs than by pre-sensitization or healthy control sets, consistent with antigen-driven responses. The number of TCRs above 1 in 1000 frequency did not change with DPC sensitization; there was no evidence of global repertoire structure alterations. Alopecia, a presumed autoimmune disease, was present in all patients, so the immune response of the patients might differ from that of healthy individuals. Repeated subsampling changed both the strength of the expansion versus patch-test correlation and the threshold at which that correlation became significant.

Trimming at the junction amounts to 0 bases on V and 0 bases on J, and the germline ends lie 7 bases apart. CDR1 MNHEY and CDR2 SVGEGT were looked up in the germline V gene. The CDR3 runs 15 residues from the cysteine to the phenylalanine. Left in the record is the CDR3 DNA by itself, 45 bases read in frame from the first base. This TCR was sampled from a woman aged 30 to 39 with alopecia areata. Some clones in this sample may be carry-over from other donors' samples. The V gene is TRBV6-2 or TRBV6-3 and the J gene is TRBJ2-3; no D gene is confidently identified. Sequencing was performed on whole blood, taken in connection with sensitization to the hapten diphenylcyclopropenone (DPC). The base sequence is TGTGCCAGCAGTTACTCTCTCATCAGCACAGATACGCAGTATTTT. It codes for CASSYSLISTDTQYF.